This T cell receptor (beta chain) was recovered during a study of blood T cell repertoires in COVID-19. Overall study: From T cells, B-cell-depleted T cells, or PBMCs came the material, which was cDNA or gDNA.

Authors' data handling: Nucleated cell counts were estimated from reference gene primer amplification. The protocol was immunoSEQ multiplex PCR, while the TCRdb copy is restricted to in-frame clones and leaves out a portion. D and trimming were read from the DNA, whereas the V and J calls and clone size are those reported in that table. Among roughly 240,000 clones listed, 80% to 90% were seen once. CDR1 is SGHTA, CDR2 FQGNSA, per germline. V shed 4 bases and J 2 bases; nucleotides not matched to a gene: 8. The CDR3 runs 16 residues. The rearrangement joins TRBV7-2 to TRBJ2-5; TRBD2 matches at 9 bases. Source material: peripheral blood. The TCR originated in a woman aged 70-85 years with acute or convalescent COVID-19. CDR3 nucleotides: TGTGCCAGCAGCTCCAAGGGACTAGCAGTACAAGAGACCCAGTACTTC. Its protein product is CASSSKGLAVQETQYF.